This entry is about one TCR beta chain. Germline lookup yields CDR1 SGHTA and CDR2 FQGTGA. CDR3 length: 15 residues. The V and J ends lost 5 bases and 10 bases, in that order; junction bases with no gene match: 8. This specimen comes from a study of T cell responses to AZD1222 COVID-19 vaccine. Assay used: immunoSEQ multiplex PCR; TCRdb lists only in-frame clones, some missing. This sample yields 100,000 to 150,000 clones, of which around 87% are seen a single time; over 9.5% belongs to the top ten. The TCR comes from an adult in good health. The chain couples TRBV7-3 to TRBJ2-1; TRBD2 agrees at 13 bases. The sequencing here drew on peripheral blood, taken on day 0 of AZD1222 vaccination. The CDR3 DNA sequence: TGTGCCAGCAGCCCACAACTAGCGGGAGGGCGGGAGCAGTTCTTC. Amino acid sequence: CASSPQLAGGREQFF.